These 7 T cell receptor beta chains came from one sample sequenced in a study of blood T cell repertoires in COVID-19. Libraries were prepared by immunoSEQ multiplex PCR; TCRdb keeps only in-frame clonotypes and omits some of them. The sample lists some 120,000 clones, 88% occurring once. The sequenced sample consisted of peripheral blood. The receptors derive from a human donor in a cohort sampled during active COVID-19.

The chain carries TRBV2 and TRBJ1-5; 10 bases align to TRBD1. V was pared by 2 bases and J by 7 bases, with 5 bases of the junction left unmatched. The CDR3 covers 15 residues. CDR1 is SNHLY and CDR2 is FYNNEI in the germline V gene. The CDR3 nucleotides are TGTGCCAGCAGTGAACTGACAGGGGGCCTCCAGCCCCAGCATTTT. Its protein product is CASSELTGGLQPQHF.

This clone was picked up one time. The junction shows a germline mismatch at one end, possibly a read error. The V call is TRBV4-2, the J call TRBJ2-1; 12 nucleotides line up with TRBD1. The CDR3 is made up of 13 amino acids. Germline V gives CDR1 LGHNA, CDR2 YNFKEQ. This CDR3 reads CASSPRGTGGQVF. CDR3 coding DNA: TGTGCCAGCAGCCCCCGAGGGACAGGGGGCCAGGTCTTC.

The chain couples TRBV12-3 or TRBV12-4 to TRBJ2-1, with a possible D match to TRBD2 (7 bases). CDR3 length equals 13 residues. V was trimmed by 2 bases and J by 14 bases, leaving 16 bases between them. This CDR3 is CASSLSWQGREFF. As DNA, the CDR3 is TGTGCCAGCAGTTTATCGTGGCAGGGGAGGGAGTTCTTC.

V is TRBV6-5 and J is TRBJ2-7, with unresolved D. V dropped 2 bases and J dropped 3 bases, with 8 bases sitting between them. CDR1 is MNHEY and CDR2 is SVGAGI in the germline V gene. CDR3 size: 13 residues. The CDR3 coding sequence is TGTGCCAGCAGTTACCGCCCAGGCTACGAGCAGTACTTC. Translation: CASSYRPGYEQYF.

The rearrangement links TRBV5-1 to TRBJ2-1; TRBD1 agrees at 7 bases. Germline V gives CDR1 SGHRS, CDR2 YFSETQ. V was pared by 4 bases and J by 9 bases, with 10 bases of the junction left unmatched. This CDR3 has 14 amino acids. DNA for the CDR3: TGCGCCAGCAGCCCGGGGACAGATAACTCTGAGCAGTTCTTC. This sequence encodes CASSPGTDNSEQFF.

V and J are TRBV29-1 and TRBJ2-7, with a possible D match to TRBD2 (6 bases). V lost 5 bases and J 2 bases, leaving 22 bases between the germline ends. CDR3 length equals 16 residues. CDR1 is SQVTM and CDR2 is ANQGSEA in the germline V gene. In nucleotides, the CDR3 is TGCAGCGTTTCGGGGGAGCTAGGACGTCTGCCCTACGAGCAGTACTTC. Translating it yields CSVSGELGRLPYEQYF.

The chain links TRBV19 to TRBJ1-5; D is ambiguous. The germline CDR1 and CDR2 sequences are LNHDA and SQIVND (reference sequence). The CDR3 runs to 16 residues. V lost 0 bases to trimming and J lost 2 bases, with 11 bases between them. The CDR3 region is CASSIDGGYGNQPQHF. The CDR3 DNA sequence: TGTGCCAGTAGTATAGATGGAGGGTATGGCAATCAGCCCCAGCATTTT.